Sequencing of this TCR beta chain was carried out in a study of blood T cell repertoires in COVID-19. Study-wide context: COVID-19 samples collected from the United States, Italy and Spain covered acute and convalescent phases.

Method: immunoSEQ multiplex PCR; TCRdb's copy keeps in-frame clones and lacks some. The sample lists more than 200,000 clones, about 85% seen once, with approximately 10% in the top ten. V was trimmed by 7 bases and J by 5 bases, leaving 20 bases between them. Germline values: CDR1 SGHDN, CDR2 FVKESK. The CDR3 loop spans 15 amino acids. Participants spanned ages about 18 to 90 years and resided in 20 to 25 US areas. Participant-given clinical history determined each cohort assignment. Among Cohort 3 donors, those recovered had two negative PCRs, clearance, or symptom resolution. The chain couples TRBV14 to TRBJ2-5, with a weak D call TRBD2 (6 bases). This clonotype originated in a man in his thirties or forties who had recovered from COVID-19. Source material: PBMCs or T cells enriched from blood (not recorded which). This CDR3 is CASKGPGGAGETQYF. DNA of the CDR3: TGTGCCAGCAAAGGTCCCGGCGGGGCCGGGGAGACCCAGTACTTC.